This TCR beta chain was recovered during a study of vaccination effects on CD4 cells after COVID-19. Clones were read by immunoSEQ multiplex PCR, and TCRdb kept only the in-frame ones, dropping some. Of just over 20,000 clones listed, around two thirds were seen once; the top ten hold approximately 16%. Sequencing in the ViraFEST assay came after antigen-specific CD4+ T cells had been expanded with viral peptide pools, which were used to stimulate PBMC. After around 10 days in culture, the CD4+ T cells were isolated. No vaccinee had earlier SARS-CoV-2 infection, and nucleocapsid antibodies were negative. Half the medium was replaced with IL-2 medium on days 3 and 7. Of note for this clone: Its antigen is still unknown.

The clonotype originates from a human donor who received a COVID-19 vaccine. Sequenced here: CD4+ T cells from PBMCs cultured with HCoV-229E spike peptides, sampled before COVID-19 vaccination.

CDR3 bases: TGCGCCAGCAGCCAACAGCGTTCAACTAATGAAAAACTGTTTTTT. The encoded protein is CASSQQRSTNEKLFF. The J gene is TRBJ1-4, the V gene TRBV4-1; no clear D. CDR3 length equals 15 residues. Germline-derived CDR1 and CDR2 are MGHRA and YSYEKL. The germline V and J ends were trimmed by 2 bases and 0 bases, with 7 bases remaining between them.